This T cell receptor beta chain derives from a study of human T cells and chemical hapten exposure. MiXCR, applied by TCRdb to the RACE reads, yields one record per CDR3 protein. Of fewer than 150,000 distinct CDR3 sequences listed, 12% were seen once; the top ten hold around 1.4%. CDR1 MNHEY and CDR2 SVGAGI come from the germline V gene. The CDR3 spans 14 residues. V dropped 5 bases and J dropped 0 bases, with 11 bases sitting between them. Sample time point: patch test 2, 6 weeks after DPC sensitization. Treatment given: therapeutic diphenylcyclopropenone sensitization with weekly scalp DPC. Whole blood that had not been fractionated was the source of extracted total RNA.

V gene TRBV6-5 combines with J gene TRBJ2-7; no definite D call. This clonotype originated in a woman in her 50s with alopecia areata. Some clones in this sample may be carry-over from other donors' samples. Source: whole blood, taken in connection with sensitization to the hapten diphenylcyclopropenone (DPC). The CDR3 DNA reads as TGTGCCAGCAGTCTCCGGCCCTACTCCTACGAGCAGTACTTC. Protein: CASSLRPYSYEQYF.